These T cell receptor beta chains were read from a single sample in a study of cytomegalovirus exposure and HLA in healthy donors. Libraries were prepared by immunoSEQ multiplex PCR; TCRdb keeps only in-frame clonotypes and omits some of them. The sample lists 59,000 or so clones; 75% to 90% were seen once. The sample taken for sequencing was PBMCs. The receptors originated from a woman under 30 in good health and CMV-seronegative. CDR3s leave out the opening cysteine and the closing phenylalanine or tryptophan. D genes are given only for firm matches. Rows may omit the clone size; those that give it use once, few, many or a size class.

>TRBJ2-1|-|-|TRBV7-9|17
ASSQNLAYSESPYNEQF
>TRBJ1-5|-|-|TRBV28|14
ASGGGSPRSNQPQH
>TRBJ2-1|-|few|TRBV2|10
ASSKGRPKQF
>TRBJ2-7|-|-|TRBV6-5|12
ASSYSKSSYEQY
>TRBJ1-5|-|-|TRBV6-6|12
ASLLGGSNQPQH
>TRBJ2-7|TRBD1|-|TRBV2|10
ASRGDRYEQY
>TRBJ2-5|TRBD2|-|TRBV11-2|14
ASSLVLAGVQETQY
>TRBJ2-3|TRBD2|many|TRBV6-5|12
ASSAGAGTDTQY
>TRBJ1-4|TRBD1|-|TRBV5-4|14
ASSQRTGSTNEKLF
>TRBJ2-5|-|-|TRBV30|10
AWSVGGETQY
>TRBJ2-1|-|-|TRBV19|11
ASKEAAYNEQF
>TRBJ2-7|-|-|TRBV28|11
ASTGGNYYEQY
>TRBJ2-2|-|-|TRBV28|13
ASSLRVRGAGELF
>TRBJ2-7|TRBD1|-|TRBV7-9|12
ASSRTGGSGEQY
>TRBJ1-1|-|-|TRBV30|10
AWSLRNTEAF
>TRBJ2-7|TRBD1|once|TRBV27|13
ASSSLTGVTYEQY
>TRBJ1-2|-|-|TRBV30|11
AWSVQANYGYT
>TRBJ1-1|-|-|TRBV30|9
AWNYDSEAF
>TRBJ2-7|TRBD2|-|TRBV18|14
ASSPTSGGGPYEQY
>TRBJ2-1|-|-|TRBV5-4|13
ASSPSRNSYNEQF
>TRBJ1-4|TRBD1|-|TRBV6-1|13
ASSDVQGGWEKLF
>TRBJ1-1|-|-|TRBV4-1|12
ASSQVGAVTEAF
>TRBJ2-6|TRBD1|-|TRBV19|15
ASSGDRGKGGANVLT
>TRBJ2-5|-|-|TRBV6-1|13
ASSPPTRGGETQY
>TRBJ1-1|-|many|TRBV12-2|15
ASRLVLESGMNTEAF
>TRBJ2-3|TRBD2|once|TRBV4-3|14
ASSQGASGSTDTQY
>TRBJ1-5|-|-|TRBV29-1|10
SVAGSNQPQH
>TRBJ2-2|TRBD1|-|TRBV14|13
ASSRDRGQTGELF
>TRBJ1-2|TRBD1|-|TRBV7-2|13
AIRPGQGTNYGYT
>TRBJ2-7|TRBD1|-|TRBV4-1|12
ASSHPGQGVEQY
>TRBJ1-4|TRBD1|-|TRBV9|15
ASSVGGGQGRNEKLF
>TRBJ2-3|-|-|TRBV5-1|12
ASSSGTPGDTQY
>TRBJ1-3|-|once|TRBV5-1|12
ASSPEGTGNTIY
>TRBJ2-5|TRBD2|-|TRBV25-1|12
ASSGTSGPETQY
>TRBJ2-7|TRBD1|-|TRBV10-1|14
ASSSSAVTGKIEQY
>TRBJ2-5|TRBD2|-|TRBV28|13
ASSWSGRGQETQY
>TRBJ1-5|-|-|TRBV19|11
ASSIQGRQPQH
>TRBJ2-7|TRBD1|medium-sized|TRBV20-1|9
SAMDRDEQY
>TRBJ2-2|-|few|TRBV11-1|11
ASSFNRAGELF
>TRBJ2-6|-|few|TRBV9|19
ASSSKFWDMPASSGANVLT
>TRBJ2-3|-|-|TRBV4-3|15
ASSRSRAPASTDTQY
>TRBJ2-3|TRBD2|-|TRBV9|15
ASSTRPAGGPADTQY